The 11 T cell receptor beta chains listed next were all sequenced from one sample in a study of cytomegalovirus exposure and HLA in healthy donors. 13 Jbeta primers and 60 Vbeta primers were used for the PCR. The data were produced by immunoSEQ multiplex PCR, yet TCRdb's version contains in-frame clones alone and is incomplete. The table includes approximately 92,000 clones, 55% to 75% detected once. The source material was PBMCs. The receptors were gathered from a man between 45 and 60 years old in good health and CMV-seronegative.

The gene calls are TRBV6-5 and TRBJ1-1; D remains unclear. V lost 4 bases to trimming and J lost 1 base, with 7 bases between them. Germline V gives CDR1 MNHEY, CDR2 SVGAGI. This CDR3 region has 13 residues. CDR3 DNA: TGTGCCAGCAGTTCCAGGCGGAACACTGAAGCTTTCTTT. Its protein is CASSSRRNTEAFF.

J is TRBJ2-5 and V is TRBV2; perhaps TRBD1 as D (6 bases). The J call may be mistaken, given a closer DNA end match to TRBJ2-7. The CDR3 loop spans 14 amino acids. Germline V gives CDR1 SNHLY, CDR2 FYNNEI. The chain's CDR3 is CASRSEGGSYEQYF. CDR3 in DNA: TGTGCCAGCAGGTCGGAAGGGGGATCCTACGAGCAGTACTTC.

V usage is TRBV30 and J usage is TRBJ1-2, with a weak D call TRBD1 (6 bases). Trimming took off 8 bases at V and 7 bases at J, with 23 bases between the two ends. The CDR3 contains 14 residues. Germline CDR1 reads GTSNPN; CDR2 reads SVGIG (reference sequence). CDR3 DNA sequence: TGTGCCGGAGATCAGGGGATTTATGGCTCTGGCTACACCTTC. It yields the protein CAGDQGIYGSGYTF. The full variable domain, in which reference TRBV30 and TRBJ1-2 provide the parts outside the CDR3, is SQTIHQWPATLVQPVGSPLSLECTVEGTSNPNLYWYRQAAGRGLQLLFYSVGIGQISSEVPQNLSASRPQDRQFILSSKKLLLSDSGFYLCAGDQGIYGSGYTFGSGTRLTVV.

The CDR3 nucleotides read TGTGCCAGCAGCGTCTACAGGGGGAGCTATGGCTACACCTTC. This sequence encodes CASSVYRGSYGYTF. This sequence joins TRBV5-5 and TRBJ1-2, with 8 bases fitting TRBD1. The CDR3 has 14 residues. Losses at the gene ends were 4 bases for V and 4 bases for J; bases not matched to a gene: 6. Germline-derived CDR1 and CDR2 are SGHKS and YYEKEE (reference sequence).

The DNA for the CDR3 is TGTGCGCTGAGCTCCTACAATGAGCAGTTCTTC. Translating it yields CALSSYNEQFF. This chain uses TRBV30 with TRBJ2-1; D gene uncertain. The CDR3 has 11 residues. Per the germline V gene, CDR1 is GTSNPN and CDR2 is SVGIG (reference sequence).

This chain joins TRBV7-9 and TRBJ2-5; a possible D gene is TRBD2 (5 bases). The CDR3 has 12 residues. Deletions cut 1 base from V and 9 bases from J, with 9 bases between. Germline V gives CDR1 SEHNR, CDR2 FQNEAQ (reference sequence). Here the CDR3 reads CASSLGPRAQYF. CDR3 nucleotide sequence: TGTGCCAGCAGCTTAGGACCGCGGGCCCAGTACTTC.

This clone was observed a single time. The chain joins TRBV10-3 to TRBJ1-2; D might be TRBD1 (6 bases). The CDR3 spans 13 residues. Deletions cut 7 bases from V and 7 bases from J, with 16 bases between. Per the germline V gene, CDR1 is ENHRY and CDR2 is SYGVKD. CDR3 sequence reads: CAIKPQGSAGYTF. The DNA for the CDR3 is TGTGCCATCAAACCCCAGGGGTCGGCTGGCTACACCTTC.

The chain recombines TRBV28 with TRBJ2-3; D ambiguous. Trimming removed 6 bases from V and 1 base from J, with 11 bases in between. CDR1 MDHEN and CDR2 SYDVKM come from the germline V gene. This CDR3 has 14 residues. CDR3 DNA sequence: TGTGCCAGCAGAACTAATCCGGGCACAGATACGCAGTATTTT. Protein: CASRTNPGTDTQYF.

The rearrangement joins TRBV18 to TRBJ2-5; D is undetermined. This CDR3 is 12 amino acids long. Deletions cut 1 base from V and 5 bases from J, with 5 bases between. CDR1 KGHSH and CDR2 LQKENI come from the germline V gene. This chain's CDR3 is CASSPQEETQYF. The CDR3 region has the DNA TGTGCCAGCTCACCACAGGAGGAGACCCAGTACTTC.

This clone was recorded only once. The gene calls are TRBV28 and TRBJ1-5; 7 bases fit TRBD1. The V and J ends lost 6 bases and 4 bases, in that order; junction bases with no gene match: 6. Germline-derived CDR1 and CDR2 are MDHEN and SYDVKM. The CDR3 has 14 amino acids. The CDR3 loop is CASRTGYGNQPQHF. DNA for the CDR3: TGTGCCAGCAGGACAGGGTACGGGAATCAGCCCCAGCATTTT.

The chain carries TRBV6-1 and TRBJ2-1; TRBD1 matches at 9 bases. The J segment lost 5 bases and the V segment lost 3 bases, leaving 11 bases of the junction unmatched. The germline V gene encodes CDR1 MNHNS and CDR2 SASEGT. The CDR3 length is 17 residues. CDR3 sequence (DNA): TGTGCCAGCAGTGACGGGACCGGTTGGGACAGGGACAATGAGCAGTTCTTC. As protein: CASSDGTGWDRDNEQFF.